The following is a TCR beta chain sequence with its context. The data belong to a study of blood T cell repertoires in COVID-19. Study context: The analysed material was cDNA or gDNA that came from T cells, B-cell-depleted T cells, or PBMCs.

As handled by the study authors: Nucleated cell number was recorded as an estimate derived from reference gene primer amplification. Some clones are missing from TCRdb's copy, which holds only in-frame ones; the method was immunoSEQ multiplex PCR. That table is the source of V, J and clone size, and D and trimming were worked out from the DNA. The sample carries under 300,000 clones, 80% to 85% recorded once. This CDR3 is built from 12 residues. The V end was cut by 5 bases, the J end by 7 bases, with 11 bases between. Everyone who took part was roughly 18 to 89 years old, and they came from about two dozen US areas.

Material for sequencing was PBMCs or T cells enriched from blood (not recorded which). This TCR was recovered from a man aged 50 to 59 who had recovered from COVID-19. This rearrangement joins TRBV12-3 or TRBV12-4 to TRBJ1-2; a weak D match, TRBD1 (6 bases). CDR3 region: CASSTGLAGYTF. The DNA of the CDR3 is TGTGCCAGCAGTACAGGGTTAGCTGGCTACACCTTC.